A single sample gave rise to the 28 T cell receptor beta chains below, sequenced in a study of identical twins. TCRdb itself ran the 5' RACE reads through MiXCR, one entry per CDR3 protein. The sample holds roughly 240,000 distinct CDR3 sequences, roughly 7.5% seen once. The sample was also reused in another study, on yellow fever vaccine responses in identical twins.

Sequencing was performed on CD8+ T cells sorted from blood. These receptors were collected from a woman aged 18-29 years in good health.

The chain employs TRBV5-4 and TRBJ2-3, with TRBD2 identical over 11 bases. CDR1 is SGHNT, CDR2 YYREEE, per germline (reference sequence). V shed 2 bases and J 2 bases; nucleotides not matched to a gene: 7. This CDR3 has 17 residues. The CDR3 coding sequence is TGTGCCAGCAGCTTCATAGCGGGAGGGCCCCCCACAGATACGCAGTATTTT. Protein: CASSFIAGGPPTDTQYF.

This clonotype came up a few times. V and J are TRBV7-6 and TRBJ2-7; D is uncertain. The V end lost 5 bases, the J end lost 1 base, and 9 bases lay between the germline ends. Per the germline V gene, CDR1 is SGHVS and CDR2 is FNYEAQ. The CDR3 extends over 13 amino acids. The CDR3 region is CASSKEISYEQYF. As DNA, the CDR3 is TGTGCCAGCAGCAAGGAGATTTCCTACGAGCAGTACTTC.

Many counts were recorded for this clonotype. J is TRBJ2-3 and V is TRBV7-6, with D uncertain. The V end was cut by 2 bases, the J end by 1 base, with 4 bases between. Germline V CDR1 and CDR2: SGHVS, FNYEAQ. CDR3 length: 13 amino acids. CDR3 nucleotides: TGTGCCAGCAGCTTATTAGGCACAGATACGCAGTATTTT. Translating it yields CASSLLGTDTQYF.

This chain uses TRBV7-9 with TRBJ2-3, with no clear D. V lost 1 base to trimming and J lost 2 bases, with 13 bases between them. CDR3 length: 16 residues. CDR1 is SEHNR and CDR2 is FQNEAQ in the germline V gene (reference sequence). CDR3 amino acids: CASSLGDTEATDTQYF. The CDR3 coding sequence is TGTGCCAGCAGCTTAGGAGACACCGAGGCCACAGATACGCAGTATTTT.

There are a few counts of this clonotype. The CDR3 here is CASSRIRGGVEQYF. The CDR3 nucleotides are TGTGCCAGCAGTCGTATCCGTGGGGGGGTCGAGCAGTACTTC. The rearrangement uses TRBV27 and TRBJ2-7; 7 bases match TRBD2. V trimming: 5 bases; J trimming: 6 bases; junction bases outside the gene matches: 10. The CDR3 has 14 residues. Germline-derived CDR1 and CDR2 are MNHEY and SMNVEV (reference sequence).

Ten or more counts support this clonotype. The gene calls are TRBV7-6 and TRBJ2-1; D gene unclear. The V gene's germline CDR1 is SGHVS and CDR2 FNYEAQ. Trimming pared 6 bases from V and 6 bases from J, leaving 12 bases between. This CDR3 spans 13 amino acids. CDR3 protein: CASSLSGGNEQFF. The CDR3, as DNA: TGTGCCAGCAGTTTATCTGGTGGCAATGAGCAGTTCTTC.

The chain employs TRBV3-1 and TRBJ2-3; 9 bases align to TRBD1. The V gene's germline CDR1 is LGHDT and CDR2 YNNKEL (reference sequence). Trimming at V came to 1 base and at J to 2 bases, leaving 10 bases not matched to a gene. The CDR3 has 18 amino acids. The CDR3 loop is CASSQVAGRTGDTDTQYF. Here the CDR3 DNA reads TGTGCCAGCAGCCAAGTTGCTGGACGGACAGGGGACACAGATACGCAGTATTTT.

This clonotype was recorded many times. The rearrangement uses TRBV7-9 and TRBJ2-5; D ambiguous. The CDR3 is 14 amino acids. Trimming shortened V by 2 bases and J by 0 bases, and 7 bases separated the two germline ends. CDR1 is SEHNR, CDR2 FQNEAQ, per germline (reference sequence). This chain's CDR3 is CASSLINHQETQYF. The CDR3 nucleotides are TGTGCCAGCAGCTTAATCAACCACCAAGAGACCCAGTACTTC.

V is TRBV15 and J is TRBJ2-6; D unresolved. Trimming stripped 0 bases from V and 1 base from J, with 10 bases between. CDR3 length equals 17 residues. Germline V lookup: CDR1 LNHNV, CDR2 YYDKDF (reference sequence). CDR3 bases: TGTGCCACCAGCAGAGATCTGGTACCATCTGGGGCCAACGTCCTGACTTTC. Its translation: CATSRDLVPSGANVLTF.

The chain has TRBV6-5 and TRBJ2-7; 9 bases fit TRBD1. Losses at the gene ends were 2 bases for V and 2 bases for J; bases not matched to a gene: 13. The CDR3 loop spans 18 amino acids. Germline V gene data show CDR1 as MNHEY and CDR2 as SVGAGI. The CDR3 DNA follows: TGTGCCAGCAGTTACACTCCCAGGAGGACAGGGGCCCCCTACGAGCAGTACTTC. It translates to CASSYTPRRTGAPYEQYF.

The rearrangement uses TRBV23-1 and TRBJ2-7; the match to TRBD1 covers 10 bases. TRBV23-1 is labeled an ORF, and its function is uncertain. The CDR3 totals 15 residues. The V and J ends lost 3 bases and 5 bases, in that order; junction bases with no gene match: 7. The CDR3 loop reads CASSQWDRGSHEQYV. In DNA, the CDR3 is TGCGCCAGCAGTCAGTGGGACAGGGGTTCCCACGAGCAGTACGTC.

The rearrangement uses TRBV24-1 and TRBJ1-1; D unclear. CDR1 and CDR2 (germline): KGHDR, SFDVKD. The CDR3 is made up of 12 amino acids. The V end was cut by 9 bases, the J end by 1 base, with 8 bases between. CDR3 residues: CATSLGNTEAFF. The CDR3 DNA reads TGTGCCACCTCTCTAGGGAACACTGAAGCTTTCTTT.

This clonotype has ten or more counts. This sequence joins TRBV24-1 and TRBJ2-7; 9 positions match TRBD1. With 5 bases clipped from V and 0 bases from J, the junction kept 7 bases outside the gene matches. The CDR3 length is 16 residues. Germline-derived CDR1 and CDR2 are KGHDR and SFDVKD. CDR3 sequence reads: CATSGRGQGDSYEQYF. DNA for the CDR3: TGTGCCACCAGTGGTCGGGGACAGGGCGACTCCTACGAGCAGTACTTC.

V and J are TRBV24-1 and TRBJ2-1, with no clear D. The CDR3 contains 14 residues. Germline loops: CDR1 KGHDR, CDR2 SFDVKD. V lost 1 base and J 7 bases, leaving 10 bases between the germline ends. CDR3 protein: CATSDFLGANEQFF. CDR3 sequence (DNA): TGTGCCACCAGTGATTTTCTGGGCGCTAATGAGCAGTTCTTC.

The genes are TRBV20-1 and TRBJ2-3; possibly TRBD1 for D (5 bases). CDR1 and CDR2 from the germline V gene are DFQATT and SNEGSKA (reference sequence). This CDR3 is 19 amino acids long. The ends were cut back, 5 bases at V and 0 bases at J, with 27 bases in the middle. CDR3 region: CSAQSFSLRPRQSTDTQYF. DNA of the CDR3: TGCAGTGCTCAATCCTTCTCCCTTCGACCCCGACAGAGCACAGATACGCAGTATTTT.

V usage is TRBV20-1 and J usage is TRBJ2-7, with D possibly being TRBD2 (5 bases). CDR1 DFQATT and CDR2 SNEGSKA come from the germline V gene (reference sequence). This CDR3 is built from 14 residues. V lost 0 bases to trimming and J lost 3 bases, with 12 bases between them. The CDR3 loop reads CSARDDTGIYEQYF. CDR3 coding DNA: TGCAGTGCTAGAGATGATACCGGGATCTACGAGCAGTACTTC.

This CDR3 reads CASSSWDRGSGELFF. The CDR3 DNA sequence: TGTGCCAGCAGTTCCTGGGACAGGGGTTCCGGGGAGCTGTTTTTT. The J gene is TRBJ2-2, the V gene TRBV27; 10 bases are shared with TRBD1. Trimming removed 4 bases from V and 6 bases from J; junction bases left unmatched: 5. Germline lookup yields CDR1 MNHEY and CDR2 SMNVEV (reference sequence). This CDR3 has 15 amino acids.

This clonotype came up a few times. J is TRBJ1-2 and V is TRBV9, with 7 bases matching TRBD1. Trimming cost V 4 bases and J 6 bases; bases outside gene matches: 15. The CDR3 has 16 residues. The germline V gene has CDR1 SGDLS and CDR2 YYNGEE. The CDR3 here is CASSPRIGAGGNGYTF. The CDR3 DNA reads TGTGCCAGCAGCCCTCGCATCGGGGCAGGGGGAAATGGCTACACCTTC.

This clonotype was counted between two and nine times. The chain combines TRBV4-1 with TRBJ2-5; D is undetermined. From germline, CDR1 is MGHRA and CDR2 YSYEKL. V was trimmed by 5 bases and J by 4 bases, leaving 14 bases between them. This CDR3 contains 14 residues. Written as DNA, the CDR3 is TGCGCCAGCAGCGACGGAATGGGTGCAGAGACCCAGTACTTC. Amino acids: CASSDGMGAETQYF.

A few counts support this clonotype. The gene calls are TRBV14 and TRBJ1-3, with TRBD1 as a possible D gene (5 bases). The CDR3 consists of 13 residues. The germline gives CDR1 SGHDN, CDR2 FVKESK. V dropped 5 bases and J dropped 8 bases, with 13 bases sitting between them. The CDR3 coding sequence is TGTGCCAGCAGCTATGAGAGGGGTGACACCATATATTTT. Its protein product is CASSYERGDTIYF.

This clonotype was seen ten or more times. The chain recombines TRBV28 with TRBJ2-2; possibly TRBD1 or TRBD2 for D (5 bases each). Germline assignment: CDR1 MDHEN and CDR2 SYDVKM. The CDR3 has 15 amino acids. Trimming took 5 bases from V and 1 from J, leaving 11 bases between them. The CDR3 nucleotides read TGTGCCAGCAGTCTCCGGGACGGGAACACCGGGGAGCTGTTTTTT. Translated, it gives CASSLRDGNTGELFF.

The rearrangement joins TRBV11-2 to TRBJ2-1; TRBD2 matches at 7 bases. J gave up 5 bases and V 4 bases, and 11 bases lay outside the gene matches. Germline V gives CDR1 SGHAT, CDR2 FQNNGV. CDR3 length: 16 amino acids. The CDR3 loop reads CASSSSPAGRDNEQFF. The CDR3, as DNA: TGTGCCAGCAGCTCTTCCCCAGCGGGGAGAGACAATGAGCAGTTCTTC.

Many counts were recorded for this clonotype. The rearrangement uses TRBV12-3 or TRBV12-4 and TRBJ1-2, with D perhaps TRBD1 (6 bases). The CDR3 totals 13 residues. Trimming removed 8 bases at V and 4 bases at J, with 14 bases between. The CDR3: CASGPGGGYGYTF. Written as DNA, the CDR3 is TGTGCCAGCGGACCAGGAGGGGGCTATGGCTACACCTTC.

This clonotype appeared many times. The gene calls are TRBV7-9 and TRBJ1-1; unclear D gene. From germline, CDR1 is SEHNR and CDR2 FQNEAQ (reference sequence). CDR3 length equals 10 residues. The V end lost 4 bases, the J end lost 11 bases, and 8 bases lay between the germline ends. The CDR3 reads CASSYQEAFF. The CDR3 coding sequence is TGTGCCAGCAGCTATCAGGAGGCTTTCTTT.

The chain joins TRBV12-3 or TRBV12-4 to TRBJ2-3; 7 bases are a match to TRBD1. The CDR3 runs to 16 residues. J gave up 0 bases and V 5 bases, and 8 bases lay outside the gene matches. CDR3 region: CASSERGLPSTDTQYF. The CDR3 DNA reads TGTGCCAGCAGTGAGAGGGGGCTCCCTAGCACAGATACGCAGTATTTT.

This chain links TRBV9 with TRBJ2-1; D possibly corresponds to TRBD2 (6 bases). V was clipped by 3 bases and J by 8 bases, with 15 bases between them. This CDR3 has 14 amino acids. Germline-derived CDR1 and CDR2 are SGDLS and YYNGEE. DNA for the CDR3: TGTGCCAGCAGCGCCGGGACTTGGAGGGATGAGCAGTTCTTC. Its translation is CASSAGTWRDEQFF. Combining the CDR3 with reference TRBV9 and TRBJ2-1 gives the whole variable domain DSGVTQTPKHLITATGQRVTLRCSPRSGDLSVYWYQQSLDQGLQFLIQYYNGEERAKGNILERFSAQQFPDLHSELNLSSLELGDSALYFCASSAGTWRDEQFFGPGTRLTVL.

This clonotype was counted ten times or more. For the CDR3, the DNA is TGTGCCACCAGCCTGGGACAGACTCAAGAGACCCAGTACTTC. Translation: CATSLGQTQETQYF. The chain has TRBV15 and TRBJ2-5, with 7 bases matching TRBD1. The CDR3 is made up of 14 amino acids. The ends lost 5 bases at V and 2 bases at J; junction bases unmatched: 5. Germline V gives CDR1 LNHNV, CDR2 YYDKDF (reference sequence). Filled out from reference TRBV15 and TRBJ2-5, the complete variable domain reads DAMVIQNPRYQVTQFGKPVTLSCSQTLNHNVMYWYQQKSSQAPKLLFHYYDKDFNNEADTPDNFQSRRPNTSFCFLDIRSPGLGDTAMYLCATSLGQTQETQYFGPGTRLLVL.

This chain uses TRBV4-1 with TRBJ2-5; TRBD1 aligns across 7 bases. Per the germline V gene, CDR1 is MGHRA and CDR2 is YSYEKL. This CDR3 has 15 residues. Germline trimming cut 5 bases from V and 5 bases from J; bases unmatched to any gene: 11. The CDR3 DNA reads as TGCGCCAGCAGCGAGATCGACAGGGCTGGGGAGACCCAGTACTTC. It encodes CASSEIDRAGETQYF.